This T cell receptor beta chain was retrieved from a study of T cell responses to AZD1222 COVID-19 vaccine. Germline CDR1 reads LGHNA; CDR2 reads YNFKEQ. This CDR3 is built from 13 residues. Trimming left V 0 bases short and J 9 bases short, with 11 bases between. Sequencing was performed with immunoSEQ multiplex PCR; in TCRdb, only in-frame clones are kept and a portion is missing. The sample holds more than 150,000 clones; 90% to 95% are singletons and the top ten take 7% to 9.5%. The receptor was derived from an adult in good health. The chain employs TRBV4-2 and TRBJ1-2; D might be TRBD1 (6 bases). The sample was peripheral blood, taken on day 0 of AZD1222 vaccination. The CDR3 sequence is CASSQDSGVSYTF. The CDR3 nucleotides read TGTGCCAGCAGCCAAGATTCAGGGGTTAGCTACACCTTC.